Ten or more counts support the clone carrying this TCR beta chain. The data are from a study of shared clonotypes between healthy human individuals. CDR1 SEHNR and CDR2 FQNEAQ come from the germline V gene (reference sequence). The CDR3 loop spans 14 amino acids. V was pared by 5 bases and J by 4 bases, with 14 bases between. Around 310 ng DNA, 30,000 or so T cell genomes, went into unsorted PBMC replicate PCRs. TCRdb keeps only in-frame clones here, not all; method: immunoSEQ multiplex PCR. The sample contains around 440,000 clones, approximately 80% of which appear only once. This receptor was obtained from a woman in her forties in good health. Some clones in this sample may be carry-over from other donors' samples. The material sequenced was PBMCs. The chain links TRBV7-9 to TRBJ1-2; a weak D match, TRBD1 (5 bases). CDR3 sequence: CASSRTSGFYGYTF. In nucleotides, the CDR3 is TGTGCCAGCAGCCGCACCTCAGGGTTCTATGGCTACACCTTC.